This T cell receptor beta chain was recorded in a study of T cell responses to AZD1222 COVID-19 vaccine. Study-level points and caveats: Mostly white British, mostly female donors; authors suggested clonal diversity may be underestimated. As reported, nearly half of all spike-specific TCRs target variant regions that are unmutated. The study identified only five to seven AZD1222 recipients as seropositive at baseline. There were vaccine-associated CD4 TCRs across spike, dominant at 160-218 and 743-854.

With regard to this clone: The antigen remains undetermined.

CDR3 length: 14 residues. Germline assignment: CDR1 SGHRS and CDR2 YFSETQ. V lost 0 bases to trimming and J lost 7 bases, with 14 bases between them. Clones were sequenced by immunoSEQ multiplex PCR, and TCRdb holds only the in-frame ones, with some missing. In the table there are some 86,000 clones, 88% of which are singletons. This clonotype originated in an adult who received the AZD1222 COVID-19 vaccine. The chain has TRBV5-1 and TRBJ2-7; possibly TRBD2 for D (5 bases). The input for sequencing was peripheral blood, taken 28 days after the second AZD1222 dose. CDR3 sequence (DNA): TGCGCCAGCAGCTTGGGGGATAGCGTGATGGAGCAGTACTTC. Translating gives CASSLGDSVMEQYF. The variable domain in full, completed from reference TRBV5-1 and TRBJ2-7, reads KAGVTQTPRYLIKTRGQQVTLSCSPISGHRSVSWYQQTPGQGLQFLFEYFSETQRNKGNFPGRFSGRQFSNSRSEMNVSTLELGDSALYLCASSLGDSVMEQYFGPGTRLTVT.